Described below is a single T cell receptor (beta chain) sequence and its context. Among the donors, all were Caucasian adults who lived in Nashville, Tennessee. The CDR3 is made up of 11 amino acids. Germline-derived CDR1 and CDR2 are DFQATT and SNEGSKA (reference sequence). V was pared by 6 bases and J by 6 bases, with 8 bases between. Unsorted PBMC replicate PCRs drew on around 300 ng DNA, representing tens of thousands of T cell genomes. Method: immunoSEQ multiplex PCR; TCRdb's copy keeps in-frame clones and lacks some. Seen here are roughly 95,000 clones, around half observed once, and the top ten hold approximately 15%. These data are taken from a study of shared clonotypes between healthy human individuals. Study-wide background: Sampling drew on donors who were a couple of women and a few men aged 18 to 49.

The sequence came from a woman in her thirties or forties in good health. Some clones in this sample may be carry-over from other donors' samples. Sequencing input: PBMCs. The chain is built from TRBV20-1 and TRBJ1-4; no clear D. CDR3 protein: CSAPLDEKLFF. The CDR3 coding sequence is TGCAGTGCCCCCCTGGATGAAAAACTGTTTTTT.